The T cell receptor beta chain described here comes from a study of blood T cell repertoires in COVID-19. Study information: The study drew acute and convalescent COVID-19 samples from the United States, Italy and Spain. T cells, B-cell-depleted T cells, or PBMCs provided the cDNA or gDNA that served as material.

Authors' analysis steps: From reference gene primer amplification, estimates of nucleated cell counts were derived. Repertoires were generated with immunoSEQ multiplex PCR, while TCRdb's copy carries only in-frame clones and drops some. That table is the source of V, J and clone size, and D and trimming were worked out from the DNA. Among a few hundred thousand clones listed, 83% were seen once. This CDR3 is built from 14 residues. From germline, CDR1 is SGHDN and CDR2 FVKESK. The V end lost 3 bases, the J end lost 1 base, and 9 bases lay between the germline ends. The sequence derives from a woman in her forties or fifties with acute or convalescent COVID-19. The specimen was peripheral blood. V is TRBV14 and J is TRBJ1-1; the D is unclear. In nucleotides, the CDR3 is TGTGCCAGCAGCCACTTTCGAGGGAACACTGAAGCTTTCTTT. It codes for CASSHFRGNTEAFF.